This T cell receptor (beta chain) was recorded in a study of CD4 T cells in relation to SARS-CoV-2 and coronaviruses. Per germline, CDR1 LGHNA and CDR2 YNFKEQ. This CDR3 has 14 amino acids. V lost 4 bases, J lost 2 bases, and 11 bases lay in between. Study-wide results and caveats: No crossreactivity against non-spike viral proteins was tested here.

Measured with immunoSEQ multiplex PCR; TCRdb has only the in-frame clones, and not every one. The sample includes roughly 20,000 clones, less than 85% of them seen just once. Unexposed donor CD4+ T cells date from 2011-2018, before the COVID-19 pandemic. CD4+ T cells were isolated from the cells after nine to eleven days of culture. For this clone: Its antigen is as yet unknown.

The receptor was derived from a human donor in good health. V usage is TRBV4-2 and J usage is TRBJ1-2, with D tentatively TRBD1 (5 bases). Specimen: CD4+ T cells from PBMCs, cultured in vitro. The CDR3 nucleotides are TGTGCCAGCAGCCCCCTCGGGGGGAACTATGGCTACACCTTC. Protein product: CASSPLGGNYGYTF.